The next 14 T cell receptor beta chains were all read from a single sample in a study of blood T cell repertoires in COVID-19. Produced via immunoSEQ multiplex PCR; TCRdb's table is partial and in-frame only. The sample shows more than 300,000 clones, approximately 89% of them seen only once. The source material was PBMCs or T cells enriched from blood (not recorded which). The receptor set was obtained from a middle-aged man in a cohort exposed to, infected with or recovered from COVID-19 (not recorded which).

The chain employs TRBV6-5 and TRBJ1-1, with 9 nucleotides matching TRBD1. The junction had 7 bases not matched to a gene; V was cut back by 8 bases and J by 0 bases. This CDR3 is built from 15 residues. Germline CDR1 is MNHEY and CDR2 is SVGAGI. CDR3 bases: TGTGCCAGCTCTGGACAGGGGCGAATGAACACTGAAGCTTTCTTT. It yields the protein CASSGQGRMNTEAFF.

The V and J genes are TRBV7-6 and TRBJ1-1; 7 nucleotides agree with TRBD1. From germline, CDR1 is SGHVS and CDR2 FNYEAQ. Germline trimming cut 3 bases from V and 5 bases from J; bases unmatched to any gene: 9. This CDR3 has 15 amino acids. The CDR3 region has the DNA TGTGCCAGCAGCTTGTCTCAGGGGGTCAGGACTGAAGCTTTCTTT. Protein product: CASSLSQGVRTEAFF.

CDR3 sequence: CASTRGRGGDTEAFF. CDR3 sequence (DNA): TGTGCCAGCACTAGAGGGCGAGGAGGAGACACTGAAGCTTTCTTT. The chain combines TRBV2 with TRBJ1-1; D gene unclear. Trimming stripped 7 bases from V and 3 bases from J, with 18 bases between. There are 15 residues in the CDR3. Germline CDR1 SNHLY, CDR2 FYNNEI.

This chain connects TRBV4-2 to TRBJ2-3; D not certain. This CDR3 is built from 13 residues. Trimming pared 0 bases from V and 8 bases from J, leaving 9 bases between. The germline V gene has CDR1 LGHNA and CDR2 YNFKEQ. The CDR3 nucleotides are TGTGCCAGCAGCCAAGATCTGGCGGCTACGCAGTATTTT. This gives the protein CASSQDLAATQYF.

This chain links TRBV7-2 with TRBJ1-1; D perhaps matches TRBD1 (6 bases). Per the germline V gene, CDR1 is SGHTA and CDR2 is FQGNSA. Trimming removed 1 base from V and 3 bases from J, with 15 bases in between. There are 16 residues in the CDR3. The CDR3 loop is CASSLGGQAGDTEAFF. As DNA, the CDR3 is TGTGCCAGCAGCTTAGGAGGCCAGGCAGGGGACACTGAAGCTTTCTTT.

This clone was detected only once. This chain joins TRBV19 and TRBJ2-2; possibly TRBD2 for D (6 bases). The V end was cut by 4 bases, the J end by 2 bases, with 17 bases between. The CDR3 consists of 17 residues. Per the germline V gene, CDR1 is LNHDA and CDR2 is SQIVND (reference sequence). The CDR3 sequence is CASSRKGRTKNTGELFF. The CDR3 bases are TGTGCCAGTAGTAGAAAAGGACGGACTAAAAACACCGGGGAGCTGTTTTTT.

V and J are TRBV28 and TRBJ1-2; D unclear. Germline CDR1 and CDR2: MDHEN and SYDVKM. Trimming pared 8 bases from V and 0 bases from J, leaving 4 bases between. CDR3 length: 11 residues. The CDR3 loop is CASLANYGYTF. As DNA, the CDR3 is TGTGCCAGCTTAGCTAACTATGGCTACACCTTC.

The chain joins TRBV2 to TRBJ2-2; D call uncertain. Deletions cut 5 bases from V and 0 bases from J, with 7 bases between. This CDR3 region has 14 residues. The germline gives CDR1 SNHLY, CDR2 FYNNEI. The CDR3 loop reads CASSYSSNTGELFF. CDR3 sequence (DNA): TGTGCCAGCAGTTACAGTTCGAACACCGGGGAGCTGTTTTTT.

Only a few counts were recorded for this clone. The V and J genes are TRBV5-1 and TRBJ2-1; 8 bases are a match to TRBD1. This CDR3 region has 16 residues. V was clipped by 1 base and J by 5 bases; unmatched bases: 8. The germline gives CDR1 SGHRS, CDR2 YFSETQ. In DNA, the CDR3 is TGCGCCAGCAGCTTGACAAGGACAGGGCTCCACAATGAGCAGTTCTTC. This gives the protein CASSLTRTGLHNEQFF.

The chain joins TRBV7-9 to TRBJ1-5, with D unresolved. Trimming shortened V by 1 base and J by 7 bases, and 11 bases separated the two germline ends. Per germline, CDR1 SEHNR and CDR2 FQNEAQ (reference sequence). The CDR3 sequence is 14 residues long. The CDR3 DNA reads as TGTGCCAGCAGCTTAGGGGCAGGTTTGCAGCCCCAGCATTTT. This encodes CASSLGAGLQPQHF. Using reference TRBV7-9 and TRBJ1-5 for the parts outside the CDR3, the full variable domain is DTGVSQNPRHKITKRGQNVTFRCDPISEHNRLYWYRQTLGQGPEFLTYFQNEAQLEKSRLLSDRFSAERPKGSFSTLEIQRTEQGDSAMYLCASSLGAGLQPQHFGDGTRLSIL.

The chain recombines TRBV9 with TRBJ2-1; 10 nucleotides agree with TRBD2. This CDR3 spans 16 amino acids. With 0 bases clipped from V and 10 bases from J, the junction kept 10 bases outside the gene matches. Germline CDR1 reads SGDLS; CDR2 reads YYNGEE. The CDR3 here is CASSVGPAGGPKEQFF. As DNA, the CDR3 is TGTGCCAGCAGCGTAGGTCCAGCGGGAGGGCCGAAGGAGCAGTTCTTC.

V is TRBV27 and J is TRBJ2-4, with 11 bases identical to TRBD1. The CDR3 runs to 16 residues. Losses at the gene ends were 3 bases for V and 1 base for J; bases not matched to a gene: 2. Germline V CDR1 and CDR2: MNHEY, SMNVEV (reference sequence). The CDR3 region is CASSFRDRGAKNIQYF. CDR3 bases: TGTGCCAGCAGTTTTCGGGACAGGGGGGCCAAAAACATTCAGTACTTC.

The chain is built from TRBV24-1 and TRBJ1-2; no firm D call. Germline CDR1 and CDR2: KGHDR and SFDVKD. V lost 4 bases, J lost 2 bases, and 7 bases lay in between. The CDR3 is 13 amino acids. DNA for the CDR3: TGTGCCACCAGTGAGGAGGGAAACTATGGCTACACCTTC. Encoded protein: CATSEEGNYGYTF.

This CDR3 reads CASRLVSPFQFTTNEKLFF. CDR3 coding DNA: TGTGCAAGTCGCTTAGTCAGTCCGTTTCAATTTACCACTAATGAAAAACTGTTTTTT. V gene TRBV12-2 combines with J gene TRBJ1-4; TRBD1, as called in the table, went unchecked against the DNA. TRBV12-2 is a listed pseudogene. The CDR3 runs to 19 residues.